This T cell receptor (beta chain) derives from a study of molecular identifiers for immune sequencing clone quantification. Study conclusions and caveats: With a barcode shared among identical TCR molecules, highly expanded clone sizes could be underestimated. Clones of above 20 RNA copies carried over 99% of effector molecules; in naive cells they carried under 1%. Spiked Jurkat TCR RNA equal to one cell could reportedly be picked out among some 1 million naive cells.

TCRdb re-derived calls from the PCR reads in MiXCR, one entry per CDR3 protein. The sample includes roughly 12,000 distinct CDR3 sequences, roughly 15% of them seen just once. Sample share makes this clonotype medium-sized. What it binds is not known. Based on a CD8+CD4-CCR7+CD45RA+ profile, naive CD8 T cells were sorted. The V end lost 0 bases, the J end lost 0 bases, and 9 bases lay between the germline ends. CDR1 and CDR2 (germline): SEHNR, FQNEAQ (reference sequence). This CDR3 is built from 17 residues. Sequenced: naive CD8+ T cells from blood, with Jurkat cell RNA spiked in. Documented subset: FACS-sorted CD8+CD4-CCR7+CD45RA+ naive T cells. This TCR derives from a human donor in good health. Some libraries in this study had Jurkat cell RNA spiked in. This chain connects TRBV7-9 to TRBJ2-6; D is ambiguous. CDR3 protein: CASSLAGTVSGANVLTF. CDR3 bases: TGTGCCAGCAGCTTAGCGGGAACGGTCTCTGGGGCCAACGTCCTGACTTTC.